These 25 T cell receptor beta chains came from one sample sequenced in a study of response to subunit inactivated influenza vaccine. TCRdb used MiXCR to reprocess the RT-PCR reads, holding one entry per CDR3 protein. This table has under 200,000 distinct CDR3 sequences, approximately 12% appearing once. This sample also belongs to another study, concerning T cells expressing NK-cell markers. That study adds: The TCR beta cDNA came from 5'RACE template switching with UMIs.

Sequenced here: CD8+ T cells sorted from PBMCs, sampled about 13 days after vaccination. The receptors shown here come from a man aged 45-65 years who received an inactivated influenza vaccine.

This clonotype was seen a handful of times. CDR3 nucleotides: TGTGCCAGCAGTTTTTTGGTAGGGGACAATGAGCAGTTCTTC. Translating gives CASSFLVGDNEQFF. V is TRBV12-3 or TRBV12-4 and J is TRBJ2-1; tentative D call: TRBD1 (5 bases). The CDR3 runs 14 residues. Trimming left V 3 bases short and J 5 bases short, with 11 bases between.

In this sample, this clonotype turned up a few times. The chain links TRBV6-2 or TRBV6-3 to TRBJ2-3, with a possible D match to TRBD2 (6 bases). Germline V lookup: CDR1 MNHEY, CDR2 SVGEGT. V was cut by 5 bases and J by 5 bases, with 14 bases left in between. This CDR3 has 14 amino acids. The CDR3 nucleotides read TGTGCCAGCAGTCAGTCGGGAGAGCTAGATACGCAGTATTTT. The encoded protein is CASSQSGELDTQYF.

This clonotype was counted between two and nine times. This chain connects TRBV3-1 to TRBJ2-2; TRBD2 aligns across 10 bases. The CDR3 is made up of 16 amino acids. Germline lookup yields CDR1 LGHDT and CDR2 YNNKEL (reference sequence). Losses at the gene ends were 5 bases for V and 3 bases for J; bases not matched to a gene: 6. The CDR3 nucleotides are TGTGCCAGCAGCAGTCTAGCGGGAGACGACACCGGGGAGCTGTTTTTT. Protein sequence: CASSSLAGDDTGELFF.

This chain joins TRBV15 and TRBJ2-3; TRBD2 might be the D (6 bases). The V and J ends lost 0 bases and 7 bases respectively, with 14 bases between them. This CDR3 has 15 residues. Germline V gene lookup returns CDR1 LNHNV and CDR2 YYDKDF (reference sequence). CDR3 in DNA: TGTGCCACCAGCAGAGAGTCTCTCAGCGGGCATACGCAGTATTTT. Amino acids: CATSRESLSGHTQYF.

The chain's CDR3 is CASSKVPSGRPGGTWQYF. In DNA form, the CDR3 reads TGTGCCAGCAGCAAAGTGCCTAGCGGGAGGCCCGGGGGAACCTGGCAGTACTTC. The V and J genes are TRBV21-1 and TRBJ2-7; no DNA check was done on the table's D call, TRBD2. TRBV21-1 is listed as a pseudogene. CDR3 size: 18 residues.

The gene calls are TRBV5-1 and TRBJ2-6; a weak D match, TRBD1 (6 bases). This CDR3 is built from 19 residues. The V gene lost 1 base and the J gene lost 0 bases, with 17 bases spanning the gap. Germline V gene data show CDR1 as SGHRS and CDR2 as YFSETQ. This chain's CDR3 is CASSLRDITGSSGANVLTF. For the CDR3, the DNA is TGCGCCAGCAGCTTGCGTGACATTACAGGGTCCTCTGGGGCCAACGTCCTGACTTTC.

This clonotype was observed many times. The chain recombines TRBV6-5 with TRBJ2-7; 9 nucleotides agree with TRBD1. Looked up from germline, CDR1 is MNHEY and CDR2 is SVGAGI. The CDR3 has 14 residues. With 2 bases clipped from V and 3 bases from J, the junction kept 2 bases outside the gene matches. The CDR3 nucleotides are TGTGCCAGCAGTTACCGGGACAGGGTCTACGAGCAGTACTTC. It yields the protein CASSYRDRVYEQYF.

CDR3 DNA: TGTGCCAGTAGTTGGGGCCTCCGCTACGAGCAGTACTTC. Protein product: CASSWGLRYEQYF. V is TRBV19 and J is TRBJ2-7; tentatively, D is TRBD1 (5 bases). This CDR3 contains 13 residues. V lost 5 bases and J 3 bases, leaving 11 bases between the germline ends. The germline gives CDR1 LNHDA, CDR2 SQIVND (reference sequence).

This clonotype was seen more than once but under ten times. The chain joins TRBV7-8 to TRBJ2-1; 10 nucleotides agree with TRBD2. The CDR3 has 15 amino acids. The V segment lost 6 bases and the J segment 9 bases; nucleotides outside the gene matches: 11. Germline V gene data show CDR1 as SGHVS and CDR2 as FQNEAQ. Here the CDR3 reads CASRPTSGFGFEQFF. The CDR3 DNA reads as TGTGCCAGCAGGCCGACTAGCGGGTTCGGATTTGAGCAGTTCTTC.

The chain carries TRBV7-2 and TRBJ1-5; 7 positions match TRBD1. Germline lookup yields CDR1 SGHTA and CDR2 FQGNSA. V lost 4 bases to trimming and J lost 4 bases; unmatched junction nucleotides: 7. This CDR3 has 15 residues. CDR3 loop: CASSWGTGVNQPQHF. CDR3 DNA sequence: TGTGCCAGCAGCTGGGGCACAGGGGTGAATCAGCCCCAGCATTTT. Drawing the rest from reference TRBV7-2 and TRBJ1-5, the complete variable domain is GAGVSQSPSNKVTEKGKDVELRCDPISGHTALYWYRQSLGQGLEFLIYFQGNSAPDKSGLPSDRFSAERTGGSVSTLTIQRTQQEDSAVYLCASSWGTGVNQPQHFGDGTRLSIL.

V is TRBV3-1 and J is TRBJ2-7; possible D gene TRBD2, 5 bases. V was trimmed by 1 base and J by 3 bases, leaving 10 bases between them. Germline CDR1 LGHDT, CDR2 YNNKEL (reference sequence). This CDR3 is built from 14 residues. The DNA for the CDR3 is TGTGCCAGCAGCCAAGGAGGGTCCTACTACGAGCAGTACTTC. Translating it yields CASSQGGSYYEQYF.

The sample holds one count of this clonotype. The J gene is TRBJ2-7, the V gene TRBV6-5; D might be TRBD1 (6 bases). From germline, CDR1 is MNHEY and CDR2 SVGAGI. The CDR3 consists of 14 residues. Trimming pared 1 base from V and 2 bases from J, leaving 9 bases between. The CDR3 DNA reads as TGTGCCAGCAGTTACTTTAGGACAGCCTACGAGCAGTACTTC. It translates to CASSYFRTAYEQYF.

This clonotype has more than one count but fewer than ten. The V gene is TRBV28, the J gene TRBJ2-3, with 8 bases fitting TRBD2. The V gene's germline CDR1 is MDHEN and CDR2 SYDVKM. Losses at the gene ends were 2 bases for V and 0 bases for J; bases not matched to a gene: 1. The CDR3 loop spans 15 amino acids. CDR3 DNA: TGTGCCAGCAGTTTAAGCGGGGGAAGCACAGATACGCAGTATTTT. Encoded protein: CASSLSGGSTDTQYF.

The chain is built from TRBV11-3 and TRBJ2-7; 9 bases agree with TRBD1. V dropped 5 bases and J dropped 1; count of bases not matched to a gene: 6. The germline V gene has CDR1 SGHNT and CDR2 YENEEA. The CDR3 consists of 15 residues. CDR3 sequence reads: CASSPDRGGSYEQYF. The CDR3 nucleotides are TGTGCCAGCAGCCCGGACAGGGGCGGATCCTACGAGCAGTACTTC.

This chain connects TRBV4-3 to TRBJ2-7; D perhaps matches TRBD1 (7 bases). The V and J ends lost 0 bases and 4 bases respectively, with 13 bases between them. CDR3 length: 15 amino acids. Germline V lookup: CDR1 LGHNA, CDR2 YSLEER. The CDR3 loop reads CASSQDRQGGYEQYF. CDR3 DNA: TGCGCCAGCAGCCAAGATAGGCAGGGGGGATACGAGCAGTACTTC.

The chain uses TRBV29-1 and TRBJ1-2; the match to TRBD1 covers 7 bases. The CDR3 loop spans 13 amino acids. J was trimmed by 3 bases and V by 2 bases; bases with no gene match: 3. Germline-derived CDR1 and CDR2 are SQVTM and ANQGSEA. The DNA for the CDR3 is TGCAGCGTTGAAATCGGGACAGACTATGGCTACACCTTC. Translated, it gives CSVEIGTDYGYTF.

The CDR3 nucleotides are TGCGCCAGCAGCCGTAGGAGCGGGACAGCCTACGAGCAGTACTTC. Residues: CASSRRSGTAYEQYF. The rearrangement joins TRBV4-1 to TRBJ2-7; D tentatively fits TRBD1 or TRBD2 (7 bases each). The CDR3 runs to 15 residues. Trimming took off 4 bases at V and 2 bases at J, with 15 bases between the two ends. The germline CDR1 and CDR2 sequences are MGHRA and YSYEKL.

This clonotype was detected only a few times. The CDR3 DNA sequence: TGTGCCAGCAAGGGACAGGAGTACTATGGCTACACCTTC. Translating gives CASKGQEYYGYTF. The chain employs TRBV6-1 and TRBJ1-2; 8 bases agree with TRBD1. Germline CDR1 and CDR2: MNHNS and SASEGT. Unmatched junction bases numbered 4, after V lost 7 bases and J lost 3 bases. CDR3 length: 13 residues.

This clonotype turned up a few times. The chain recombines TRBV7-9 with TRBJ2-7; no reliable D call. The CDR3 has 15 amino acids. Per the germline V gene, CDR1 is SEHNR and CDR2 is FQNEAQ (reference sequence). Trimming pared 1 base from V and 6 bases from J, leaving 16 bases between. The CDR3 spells CASSLGEPRRGEQYF. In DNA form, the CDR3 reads TGTGCCAGCAGCTTAGGAGAACCCCGGAGAGGCGAGCAGTACTTC. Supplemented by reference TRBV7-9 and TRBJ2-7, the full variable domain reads DTGVSQNPRHKITKRGQNVTFRCDPISEHNRLYWYRQTLGQGPEFLTYFQNEAQLEKSRLLSDRFSAERPKGSFSTLEIQRTEQGDSAMYLCASSLGEPRRGEQYFGPGTRLTVT.

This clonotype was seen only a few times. The CDR3 sequence: CASSLEGGLSYEQYF. The CDR3 DNA reads as TGTGCCAGCAGCTTAGAGGGGGGACTATCCTACGAGCAGTACTTC. The chain employs TRBV7-2 and TRBJ2-7; TRBD2 might be the D (7 bases). The CDR3 contains 15 residues. In germline, CDR1 is SGHTA, CDR2 FQGNSA. Trimming left V 1 base short and J 1 base short, with 11 bases between.

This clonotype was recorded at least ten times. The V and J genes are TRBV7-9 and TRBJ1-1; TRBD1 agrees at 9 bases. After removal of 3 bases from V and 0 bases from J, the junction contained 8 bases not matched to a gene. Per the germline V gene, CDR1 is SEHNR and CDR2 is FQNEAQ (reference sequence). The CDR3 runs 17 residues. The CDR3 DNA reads TGTGCCAGCAGCTTGGCCGGGACAGGGACCATGAACACTGAAGCTTTCTTT. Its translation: CASSLAGTGTMNTEAFF. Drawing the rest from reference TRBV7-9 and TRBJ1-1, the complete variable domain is DTGVSQNPRHKITKRGQNVTFRCDPISEHNRLYWYRQTLGQGPEFLTYFQNEAQLEKSRLLSDRFSAERPKGSFSTLEIQRTEQGDSAMYLCASSLAGTGTMNTEAFFGQGTRLTVV.

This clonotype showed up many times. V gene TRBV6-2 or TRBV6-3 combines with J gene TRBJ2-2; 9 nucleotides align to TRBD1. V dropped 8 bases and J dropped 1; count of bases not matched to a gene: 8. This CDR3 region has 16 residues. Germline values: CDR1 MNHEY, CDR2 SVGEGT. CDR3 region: CASGPWTGENTGELFF. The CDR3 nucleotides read TGTGCCAGCGGGCCATGGACAGGGGAGAACACCGGGGAGCTGTTTTTT.

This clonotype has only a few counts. Here the CDR3 DNA reads TGTGCCAGCAGCTTAGTCCCGACAGGGGGCATGGGTGAAAAACTGTTTTTT. Its protein product is CASSLVPTGGMGEKLFF. This chain joins TRBV7-8 and TRBJ1-4; TRBD1 matches 10 bases. CDR1 is SGHVS, CDR2 FQNEAQ, per germline. J lost 7 bases, V lost 1 base, and 9 bases had no gene match. This CDR3 spans 17 amino acids. Based on the CDR3 plus reference TRBV7-8 and TRBJ1-4, the full variable domain is GAGVSQSPRYKVAKRGQDVALRCDPISGHVSLFWYQQALGQGPEFLTYFQNEAQLDKSGLPSDRFFAERPEGSVSTLKIQRTQQEDSAVYLCASSLVPTGGMGEKLFFGSGTQLSVL.

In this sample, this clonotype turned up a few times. CDR3: CASSLVTNQPQHF. For the CDR3, the DNA is TGTGCCAGCAGTTTAGTGACCAATCAGCCCCAGCATTTT. J is TRBJ1-5 and V is TRBV28; no reliable D call. The CDR3 sequence is 13 residues long. V was cut by 2 bases and J by 3 bases, with 5 bases left in between. Germline CDR1 reads MDHEN; CDR2 reads SYDVKM.

The CDR3 DNA is TGTGCCAGCAGCTTAGAAGCGGGGGTCACCGGGGAGCTGTTTTTT. Its protein is CASSLEAGVTGELFF. The chain is built from TRBV7-6 and TRBJ2-2; the match to TRBD2 covers 8 bases. The germline V gene encodes CDR1 SGHVS and CDR2 FNYEAQ. V trimming: 1 base; J trimming: 4 bases; junction bases outside the gene matches: 2. The CDR3 runs 15 residues.